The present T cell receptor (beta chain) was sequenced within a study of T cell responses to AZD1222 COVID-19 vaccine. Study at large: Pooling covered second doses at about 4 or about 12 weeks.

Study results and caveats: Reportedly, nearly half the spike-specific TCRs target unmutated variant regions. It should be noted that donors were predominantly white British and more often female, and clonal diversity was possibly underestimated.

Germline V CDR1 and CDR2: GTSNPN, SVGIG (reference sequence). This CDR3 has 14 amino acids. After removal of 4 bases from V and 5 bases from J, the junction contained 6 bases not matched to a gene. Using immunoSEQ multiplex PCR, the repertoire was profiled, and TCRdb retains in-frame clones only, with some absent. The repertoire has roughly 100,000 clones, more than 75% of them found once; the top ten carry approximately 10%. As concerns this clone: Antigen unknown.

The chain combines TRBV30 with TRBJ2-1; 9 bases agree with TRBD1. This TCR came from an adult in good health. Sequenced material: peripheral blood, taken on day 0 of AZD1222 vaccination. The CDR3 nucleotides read TGTGCCTGGAATCCGGGACAGGGAAACAATGAGCAGTTCTTC. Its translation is CAWNPGQGNNEQFF. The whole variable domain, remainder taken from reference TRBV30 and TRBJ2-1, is SQTIHQWPATLVQPVGSPLSLECTVEGTSNPNLYWYRQAAGRGLQLLFYSVGIGQISSEVPQNLSASRPQDRQFILSSKKLLLSDSGFYLCAWNPGQGNNEQFFGPGTRLTVL.